These 10 T cell receptor beta chains came from one sample sequenced in a study of regulatory T cells in long-lasting Graves disease. Building of the TCR beta libraries involved iRepertoire HTBI primers and Arm-PCR of CDR3 regions. TCRdb itself ran the multiplex PCR reads through MiXCR, one entry per CDR3 protein. The data contain under 300,000 distinct CDR3 sequences, 20% of them singletons. The time point was: newly diagnosed GD, antithyroid drugs for less than 3 months. With RNA extracted from PBMCs as input, the TCR library was made. This material consisted of peripheral blood mononuclear cells (PBMCs), taken at new diagnosis, from a patient treated with antithyroid drugs. These receptors were taken from a female donor with Graves disease.

Ten or more counts support this clonotype. The V gene is TRBV7-9, the J gene TRBJ1-2; D unclear. The CDR3 runs 17 residues. The V gene lost 3 bases and the J gene lost 2 bases, with 19 bases spanning the gap. CDR1 SEHNR and CDR2 FQNEAQ come from the germline V gene (reference sequence). As DNA, the CDR3 is TGTGCCAGCAGCTTTGTGTCTGAAAGGCACAAAAACTATGGCTACACCTTC. This codes for CASSFVSERHKNYGYTF.

This clonotype was counted ten times or more. This chain joins TRBV20-1 and TRBJ2-7, with 10 bases matching TRBD2. This CDR3 region has 14 residues. Germline trimming cut 4 bases from V and 4 bases from J; bases unmatched to any gene: 7. Germline V gene lookup returns CDR1 DFQATT and CDR2 SNEGSKA (reference sequence). The CDR3 loop reads CSAMESGRVYEQYF. CDR3 DNA sequence: TGCAGTGCTATGGAAAGCGGGAGGGTTTACGAGCAGTACTTC.

This clonotype was seen many times. The J gene is TRBJ2-5, the V gene TRBV20-1, with 7 positions matching TRBD2. V was clipped by 3 bases and J by 5 bases; unmatched bases: 9. The CDR3 has 14 residues. Germline V CDR1 and CDR2: DFQATT, SNEGSKA (reference sequence). CDR3 nucleotides: TGCAGTGCTAGCGGGGCGGGAGTGAGGGAGACCCAGTACTTC. Amino acid sequence: CSASGAGVRETQYF.

In this sample, this clonotype turned up many times. This CDR3 reads CSAPKESDRQAFF. CDR3 bases: TGCAGTGCCCCTAAGGAGTCCGACAGGCAAGCTTTCTTT. The chain has TRBV20-1 and TRBJ1-1, with D perhaps matching TRBD1 (6 bases). V was cut by 6 bases and J by 9 bases, with 20 bases left in between. Germline values: CDR1 DFQATT, CDR2 SNEGSKA (reference sequence). CDR3 length: 13 residues.

A note on this clonotype: This could be a read error, since a much larger clone is one nucleotide away. The CDR3 sequence is CSVERAGDPYEQCF. CDR3 nucleotide sequence: TGCAGCGTTGAGAGGGCAGGGGACCCCTACGAGCAGTGCTTC. V is TRBV29-1 and J is TRBJ2-7; D possibly corresponds to TRBD1 (6 bases). CDR3 length: 14 amino acids. Germline values: CDR1 SQVTM, CDR2 ANQGSEA.

This clonotype was seen a handful of times. Just one base apart from a much larger clone, this may be a read error. J is TRBJ2-1 and V is TRBV5-5; possible D gene TRBD1, 6 bases. This CDR3 has 16 residues. Germline lookup yields CDR1 SGHKS and CDR2 YYEKEE (reference sequence). Trimming cost V 6 bases and J 11 bases, with 27 bases left between them. The CDR3, as DNA: TGTGCCAGCACTCACGCCGGGGTAGGGGGTTATAATAAGCAGTTCTTC. Its protein product is CASTHAGVGGYNKQFF.

This clonotype was detected ten times or more. V usage is TRBV5-1 and J usage is TRBJ2-2; D unresolved. V lost 0 bases and J 5 bases, leaving 14 bases between the germline ends. This CDR3 region has 16 residues. In germline, CDR1 is SGHRS, CDR2 YFSETQ. Here the CDR3 reads CASSLEPGRGTGELFF. The CDR3, as DNA: TGCGCCAGCAGCTTGGAGCCAGGTCGTGGGACCGGGGAGCTGTTTTTT.

This clonotype was seen ten or more times. The CDR3 reads CASSLRGSNTGELFF. DNA of the CDR3: TGTGCCAGCAGCTTGCGGGGGTCGAACACCGGGGAGCTGTTTTTT. The rearrangement joins TRBV11-2 to TRBJ2-2; 7 nucleotides line up with TRBD2. Germline trimming cut 3 bases from V and 0 bases from J; bases unmatched to any gene: 1. The CDR3 sequence is 15 residues long. CDR1 is SGHAT, CDR2 FQNNGV, per germline. Full variable domain (outside the CDR3, taken from reference TRBV11-2 and TRBJ2-2): EAGVAQSPRYKIIEKRQSVAFWCNPISGHATLYWYQQILGQGPKLLIQFQNNGVVDDSQLPKDRFSAERLKGVDSTLKIQPAKLEDSAVYLCASSLRGSNTGELFFGEGSRLTVL.

Turning to this clonotype: It differs at one base from a far larger clone, so likely a read error. The chain uses TRBV7-2 and TRBJ2-1, with 12 bases that match TRBD2. This CDR3 region has 15 residues. Germline-derived CDR1 and CDR2 are SGHTA and FQGNSA. Unmatched junction bases numbered 9, after V lost 5 bases and J lost 10 bases. The CDR3 loop is CASSTTSGSIYEQFF. The CDR3 DNA reads as TGTGCCAGCAGCACGACTAGCGGGAGTATCTACGAGCAGTTCTTC. Together with reference TRBV7-2 and TRBJ2-1, the CDR3 gives the full variable domain: GAGVSQSPSNKVTEKGKDVELRCDPISGHTALYWYRQSLGQGLEFLIYFQGNSAPDKSGLPSDRFSAERTGGSVSTLTIQRTQQEDSAVYLCASSTTSGSIYEQFFGPGTRLTVL.

The sample holds many counts of this clonotype. The chain joins TRBV12-3 or TRBV12-4 to TRBJ2-1; 8 bases agree with TRBD1. J lost 6 bases, V lost 8 bases, and 15 bases had no gene match. The CDR3 has 16 amino acids. The CDR3 nucleotides read TGTGCCAGCGCGGCAGGGGGCATTTCTTTTTCCAATGAGCAGTTCTTC. Its translation is CASAAGGISFSNEQFF.